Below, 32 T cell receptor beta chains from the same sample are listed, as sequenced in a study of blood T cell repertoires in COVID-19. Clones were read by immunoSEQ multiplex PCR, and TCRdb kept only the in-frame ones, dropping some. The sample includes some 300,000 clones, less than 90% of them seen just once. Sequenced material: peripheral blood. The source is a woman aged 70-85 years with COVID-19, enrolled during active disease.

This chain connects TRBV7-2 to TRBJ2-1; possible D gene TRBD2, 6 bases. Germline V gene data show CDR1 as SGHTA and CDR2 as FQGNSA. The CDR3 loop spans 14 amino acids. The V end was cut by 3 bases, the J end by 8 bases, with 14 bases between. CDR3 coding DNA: TGTGCCAGCAGCTTTAGCCGGGACTCGGATGAGCAGTTCTTC. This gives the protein CASSFSRDSDEQFF.

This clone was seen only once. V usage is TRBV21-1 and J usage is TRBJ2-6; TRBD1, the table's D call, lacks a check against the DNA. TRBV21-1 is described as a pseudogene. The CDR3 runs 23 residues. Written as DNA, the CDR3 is TGTGCCAGCACCCACCCCTTAGAGAGTATCCGGGACACTCCATCCTCTGGGGCCAACGTCCTGACTTTC. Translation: CASTHPLESIRDTPSSGANVLTF.

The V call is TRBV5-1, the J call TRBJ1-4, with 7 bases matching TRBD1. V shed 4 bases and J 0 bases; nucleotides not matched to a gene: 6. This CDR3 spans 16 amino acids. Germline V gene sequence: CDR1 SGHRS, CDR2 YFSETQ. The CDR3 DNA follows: TGCGCCAGCAGCCCGACAGGGCCTGCAACTAATGAAAAACTGTTTTTT. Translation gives CASSPTGPATNEKLFF.

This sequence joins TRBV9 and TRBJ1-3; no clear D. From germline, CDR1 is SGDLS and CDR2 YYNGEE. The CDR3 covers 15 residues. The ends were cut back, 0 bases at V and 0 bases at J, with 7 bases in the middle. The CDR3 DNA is TGTGCCAGCAGCGTAGGAGCAACCTCTGGAAACACCATATATTTT. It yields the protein CASSVGATSGNTIYF.

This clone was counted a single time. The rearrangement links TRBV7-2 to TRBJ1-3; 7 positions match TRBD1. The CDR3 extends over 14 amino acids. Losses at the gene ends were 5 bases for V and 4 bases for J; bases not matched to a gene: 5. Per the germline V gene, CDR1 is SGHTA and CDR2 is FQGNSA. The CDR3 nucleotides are TGTGCCAGCAGCCTAACGGGACAGGGAAACACCATATATTTT. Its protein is CASSLTGQGNTIYF.

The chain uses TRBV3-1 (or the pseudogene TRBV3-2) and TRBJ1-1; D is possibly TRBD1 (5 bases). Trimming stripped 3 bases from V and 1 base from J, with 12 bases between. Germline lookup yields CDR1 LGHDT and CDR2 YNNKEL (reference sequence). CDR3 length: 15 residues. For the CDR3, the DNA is TGTGCCAGCAGCCACCCGACAGAACGGAACACTGAAGCTTTCTTT. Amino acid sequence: CASSHPTERNTEAFF.

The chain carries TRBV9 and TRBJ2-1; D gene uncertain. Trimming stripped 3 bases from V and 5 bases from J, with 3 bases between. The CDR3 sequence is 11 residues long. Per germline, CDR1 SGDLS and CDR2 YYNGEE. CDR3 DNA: TGTGCCAGCAGCGGAGACAATGAGCAGTTCTTC. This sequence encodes CASSGDNEQFF.

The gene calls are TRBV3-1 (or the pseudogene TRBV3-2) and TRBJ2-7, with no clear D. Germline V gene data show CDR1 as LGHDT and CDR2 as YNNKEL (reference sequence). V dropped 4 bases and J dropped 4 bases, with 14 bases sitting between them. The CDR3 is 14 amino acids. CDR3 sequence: CASSPGLGAYEQYF. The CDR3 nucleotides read TGTGCCAGCAGCCCGGGTCTCGGCGCGTACGAGCAGTACTTC.

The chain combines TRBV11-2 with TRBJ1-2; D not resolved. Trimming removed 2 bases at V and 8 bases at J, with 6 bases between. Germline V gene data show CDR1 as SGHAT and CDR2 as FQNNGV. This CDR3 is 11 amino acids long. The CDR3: CASSLNSGYTF. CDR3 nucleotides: TGTGCCAGCAGCTTAAATTCGGGCTACACCTTC. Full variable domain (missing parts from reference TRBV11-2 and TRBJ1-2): EAGVAQSPRYKIIEKRQSVAFWCNPISGHATLYWYQQILGQGPKLLIQFQNNGVVDDSQLPKDRFSAERLKGVDSTLKIQPAKLEDSAVYLCASSLNSGYTFGSGTRLTVV.

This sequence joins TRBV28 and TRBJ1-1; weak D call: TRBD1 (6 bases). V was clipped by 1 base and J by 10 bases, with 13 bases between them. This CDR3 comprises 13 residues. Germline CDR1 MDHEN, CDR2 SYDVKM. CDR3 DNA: TGTGCCAGCAGTTTATTGGTGGACAGCGGAGCTTTCTTT. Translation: CASSLLVDSGAFF.

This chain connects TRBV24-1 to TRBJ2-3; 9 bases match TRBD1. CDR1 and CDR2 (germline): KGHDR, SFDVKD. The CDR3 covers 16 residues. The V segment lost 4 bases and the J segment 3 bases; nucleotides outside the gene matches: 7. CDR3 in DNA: TGTGCCACCAGTGAGGTCGGGACAGGGCGGACAGATACGCAGTATTTT. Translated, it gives CATSEVGTGRTDTQYF.

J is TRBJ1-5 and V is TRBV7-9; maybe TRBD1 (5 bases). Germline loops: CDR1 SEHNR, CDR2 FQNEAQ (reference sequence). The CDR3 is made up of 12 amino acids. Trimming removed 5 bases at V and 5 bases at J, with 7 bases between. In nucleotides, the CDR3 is TGTGCCAGCAGCACCAGGGATCAGCCCCAGCATTTT. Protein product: CASSTRDQPQHF.

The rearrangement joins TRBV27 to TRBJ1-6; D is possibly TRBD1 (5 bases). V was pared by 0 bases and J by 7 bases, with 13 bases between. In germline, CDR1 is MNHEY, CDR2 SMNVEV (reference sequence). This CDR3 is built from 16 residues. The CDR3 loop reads CASSLSGVVGNSPLHF. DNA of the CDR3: TGTGCCAGCAGTTTATCAGGGGTCGTAGGGAATTCACCCCTCCACTTT.

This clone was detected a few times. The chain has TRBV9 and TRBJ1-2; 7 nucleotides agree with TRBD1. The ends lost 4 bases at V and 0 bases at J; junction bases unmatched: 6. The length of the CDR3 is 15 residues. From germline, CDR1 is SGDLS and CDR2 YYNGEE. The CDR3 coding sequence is TGTGCCAGCAGCTATGGACAGGACCCTAACTATGGCTACACCTTC. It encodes CASSYGQDPNYGYTF.

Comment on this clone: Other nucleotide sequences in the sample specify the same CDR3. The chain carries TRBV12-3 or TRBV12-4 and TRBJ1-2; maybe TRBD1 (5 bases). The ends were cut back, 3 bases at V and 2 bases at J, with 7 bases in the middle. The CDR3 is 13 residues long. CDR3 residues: CASSFRGNYGYTF. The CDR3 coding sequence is TGTGCCAGCAGTTTCCGGGGGAACTATGGCTACACCTTC.

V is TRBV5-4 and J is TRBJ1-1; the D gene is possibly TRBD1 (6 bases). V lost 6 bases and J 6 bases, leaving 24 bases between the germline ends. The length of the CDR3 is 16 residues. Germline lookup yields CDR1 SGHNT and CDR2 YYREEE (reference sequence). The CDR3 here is CASNPKSGTSTAEAFF. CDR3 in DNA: TGTGCCAGCAACCCAAAATCCGGGACATCTACCGCTGAAGCTTTCTTT.

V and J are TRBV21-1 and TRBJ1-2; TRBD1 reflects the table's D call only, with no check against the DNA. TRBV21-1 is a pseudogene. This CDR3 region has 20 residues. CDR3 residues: CASSKSPLLGIGQGRDGYTF. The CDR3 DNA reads TGTGCCAGCAGCAAATCCCCCTTATTAGGGATTGGACAGGGAAGGGATGGCTACACCTTC.

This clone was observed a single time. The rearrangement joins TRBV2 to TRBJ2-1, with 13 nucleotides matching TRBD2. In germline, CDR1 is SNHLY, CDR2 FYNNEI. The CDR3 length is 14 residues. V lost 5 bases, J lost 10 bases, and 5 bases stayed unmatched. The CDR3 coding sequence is TGTGCCAGCAGTTGGACTAGCGGGGGTGAGGAGCAGTTCTTC. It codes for CASSWTSGGEEQFF.

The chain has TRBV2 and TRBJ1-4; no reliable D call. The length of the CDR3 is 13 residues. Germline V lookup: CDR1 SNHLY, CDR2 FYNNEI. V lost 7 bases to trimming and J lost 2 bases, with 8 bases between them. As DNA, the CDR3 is TGTGCCAGCATACCGGAGACTAATGAAAAACTGTTTTTT. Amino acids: CASIPETNEKLFF.

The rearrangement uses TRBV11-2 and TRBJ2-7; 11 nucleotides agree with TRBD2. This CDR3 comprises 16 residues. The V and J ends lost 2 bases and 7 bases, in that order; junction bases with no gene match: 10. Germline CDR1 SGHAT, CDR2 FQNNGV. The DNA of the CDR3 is TGTGCCAGCAGCTTACTGGGACTAGCGGTCCCCGGGGAGCAGTACTTC. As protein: CASSLLGLAVPGEQYF.

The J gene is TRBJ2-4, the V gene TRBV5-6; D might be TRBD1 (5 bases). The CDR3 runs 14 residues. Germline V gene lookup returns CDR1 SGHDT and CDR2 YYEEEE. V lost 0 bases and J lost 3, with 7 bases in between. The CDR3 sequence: CASSLAGIKNIQYF. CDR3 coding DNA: TGTGCCAGCAGCTTGGCAGGGATCAAAAACATTCAGTACTTC.

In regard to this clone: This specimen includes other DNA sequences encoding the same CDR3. The CDR3: CASSLEGASGNTIYF. Here the CDR3 DNA reads TGCGCCAGCAGCTTGGAGGGGGCCTCTGGAAACACCATATATTTT. The chain is built from TRBV5-1 and TRBJ1-3, with TRBD1 matching 7 bases. CDR3 size: 15 residues. Germline CDR1 reads SGHRS; CDR2 reads YFSETQ. Trimming cost V 0 bases and J 0 bases; bases outside gene matches: 0.

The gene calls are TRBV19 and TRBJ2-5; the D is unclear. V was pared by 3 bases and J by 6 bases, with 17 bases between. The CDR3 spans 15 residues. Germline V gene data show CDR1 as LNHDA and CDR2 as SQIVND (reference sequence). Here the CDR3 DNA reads TGTGCCAGTAGTATGATGAGGTCTCATTTAAAGACCCAGTACTTC. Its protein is CASSMMRSHLKTQYF.

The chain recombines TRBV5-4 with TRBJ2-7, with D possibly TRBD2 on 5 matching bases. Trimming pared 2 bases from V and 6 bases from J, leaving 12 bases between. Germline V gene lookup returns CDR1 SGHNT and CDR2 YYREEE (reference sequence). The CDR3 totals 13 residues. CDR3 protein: CASSFNRGSEQYF. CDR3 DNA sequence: TGTGCCAGCAGCTTTAACCGGGGTAGCGAGCAGTACTTC.

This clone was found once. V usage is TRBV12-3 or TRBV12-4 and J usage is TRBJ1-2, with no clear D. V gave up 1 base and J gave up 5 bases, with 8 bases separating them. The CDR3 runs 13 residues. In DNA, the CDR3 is TGTGCCAGCAGTTTAGAATTCAGATATGGCTACACCTTC. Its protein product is CASSLEFRYGYTF.

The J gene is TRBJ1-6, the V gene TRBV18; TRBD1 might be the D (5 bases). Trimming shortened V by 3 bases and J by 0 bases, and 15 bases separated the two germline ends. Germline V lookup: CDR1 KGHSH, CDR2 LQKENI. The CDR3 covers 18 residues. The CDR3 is CASSPLQGLSSYNSPLHF. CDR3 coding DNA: TGTGCCAGCTCACCTTTGCAGGGCCTGAGCTCCTATAATTCACCCCTCCACTTT. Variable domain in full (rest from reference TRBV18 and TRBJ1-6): NAGVMQNPRHLVRRRGQEARLRCSPMKGHSHVYWYRQLPEEGLKFMVYLQKENIIDESGMPKERFSAEFPKEGPSILRIQQVVRGDSAAYFCASSPLQGLSSYNSPLHFGNGTRLTVT.

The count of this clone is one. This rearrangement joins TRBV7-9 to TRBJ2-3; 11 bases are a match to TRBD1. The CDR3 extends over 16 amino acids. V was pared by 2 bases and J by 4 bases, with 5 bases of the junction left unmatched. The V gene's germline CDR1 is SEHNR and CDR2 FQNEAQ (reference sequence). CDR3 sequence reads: CASSLPGQGAADTQYF. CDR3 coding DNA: TGTGCCAGCAGCTTACCTGGACAGGGGGCCGCAGATACGCAGTATTTT.

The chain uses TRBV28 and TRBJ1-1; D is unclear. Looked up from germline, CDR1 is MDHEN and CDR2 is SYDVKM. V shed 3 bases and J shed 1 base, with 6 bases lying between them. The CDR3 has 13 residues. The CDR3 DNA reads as TGTGCCAGCAGTTTTTCGTGGAACACTGAAGCTTTCTTT. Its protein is CASSFSWNTEAFF.

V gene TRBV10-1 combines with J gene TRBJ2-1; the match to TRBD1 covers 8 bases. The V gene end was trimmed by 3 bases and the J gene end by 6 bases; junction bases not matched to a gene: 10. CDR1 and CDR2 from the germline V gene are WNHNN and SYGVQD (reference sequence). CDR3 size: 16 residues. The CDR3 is CASSDKWTGPGNEQFF. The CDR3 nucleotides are TGCGCCAGCAGTGACAAATGGACAGGGCCCGGCAATGAGCAGTTCTTC.

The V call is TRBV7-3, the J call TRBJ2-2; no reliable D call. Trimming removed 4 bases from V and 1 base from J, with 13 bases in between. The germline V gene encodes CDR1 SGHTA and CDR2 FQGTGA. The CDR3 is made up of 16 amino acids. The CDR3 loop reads CASSSTSALNTGELFF. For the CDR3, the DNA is TGTGCCAGCAGCTCTACGTCCGCCCTGAACACCGGGGAGCTGTTTTTT.

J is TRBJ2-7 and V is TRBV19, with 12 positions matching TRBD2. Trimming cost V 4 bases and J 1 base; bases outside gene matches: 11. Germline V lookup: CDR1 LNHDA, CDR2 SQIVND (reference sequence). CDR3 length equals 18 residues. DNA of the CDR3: TGTGCCAGTAGTAACCTGGAGGTGACTAGCGGGGGATCCTACGAGCAGTACTTC. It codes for CASSNLEVTSGGSYEQYF.

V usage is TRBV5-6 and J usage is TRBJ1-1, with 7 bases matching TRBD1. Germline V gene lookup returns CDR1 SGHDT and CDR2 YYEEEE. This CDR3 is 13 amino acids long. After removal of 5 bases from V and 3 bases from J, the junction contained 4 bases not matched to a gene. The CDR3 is CASRVQGHTEAFF. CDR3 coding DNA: TGTGCCAGCAGAGTACAGGGGCACACTGAAGCTTTCTTT.